The T cell receptor (beta chain) under discussion was sequenced for a study of shared clonotypes between healthy human individuals. About this clone: Its antigen is currently unknown.

Sorted-subset replicate PCRs used 150 to 200 ng DNA, some 31,000 T cell genomes. Using immunoSEQ multiplex PCR, the repertoire was profiled, and TCRdb retains in-frame clones only, with some absent. The sample has hundreds of thousands of clones; approximately 79% are singletons. Study observations and caveats: Researchers sampled only blood; tissue repertoires likely differ.

CDR3 length: 15 amino acids. CDR1 is MDHEN, CDR2 SYDVKM, per germline. The V gene lost 2 bases and the J gene lost 4 bases, with 11 bases spanning the gap. The sample comprised memory CD4+ T cells sorted from blood. As to subset: CD45RA-negative fraction. This chain joins TRBV28 and TRBJ2-2; unclear D gene. The clonotype was recovered from a woman aged 30 to 39 in good health. The CDR3 protein is CASSLSPDITGELFF. CDR3 DNA: TGTGCCAGCAGTTTAAGTCCGGATATCACCGGGGAGCTGTTTTTT.